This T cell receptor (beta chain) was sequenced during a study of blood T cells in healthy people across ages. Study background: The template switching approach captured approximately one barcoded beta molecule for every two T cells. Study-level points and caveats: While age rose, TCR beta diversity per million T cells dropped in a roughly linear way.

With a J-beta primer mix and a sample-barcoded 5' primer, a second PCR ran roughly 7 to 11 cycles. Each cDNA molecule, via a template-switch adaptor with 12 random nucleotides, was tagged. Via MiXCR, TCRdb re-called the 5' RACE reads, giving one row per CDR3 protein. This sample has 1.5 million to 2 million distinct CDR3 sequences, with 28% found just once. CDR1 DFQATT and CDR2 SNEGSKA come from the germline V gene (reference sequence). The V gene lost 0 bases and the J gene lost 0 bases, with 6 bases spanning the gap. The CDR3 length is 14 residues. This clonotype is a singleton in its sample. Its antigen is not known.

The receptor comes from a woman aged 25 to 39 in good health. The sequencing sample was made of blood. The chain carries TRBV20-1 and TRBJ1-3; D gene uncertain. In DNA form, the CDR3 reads TGCAGTGCTAGAGAGCGCTCCTCTGGAAACACCATATATTTT. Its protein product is CSARERSSGNTIYF.